The 18 T cell receptor beta chains below all came from one sample that was sequenced in a study of blood T cell repertoires in COVID-19. TCRdb's table, derived via immunoSEQ multiplex PCR, lists solely in-frame clones and lacks some. The table has over 150,000 clones, roughly 85% seen once. The sample consisted of peripheral blood. The receptor set was obtained from a woman aged 55-75 years with COVID-19, enrolled during active disease.

This clone was observed a single time. V and J are TRBV25-1 and TRBJ1-1, with TRBD1 matching over 7 bases. V lost 6 bases to trimming and J lost 5 bases; unmatched junction nucleotides: 6. The CDR3 contains 13 residues. In germline, CDR1 is MGHDK, CDR2 SYGVNS. CDR3 loop: CASRGQQGTEAFF. In DNA form, the CDR3 reads TGTGCCAGCAGGGGACAGCAAGGGACTGAAGCTTTCTTT.

The J gene is TRBJ2-1, the V gene TRBV29-1, with 7 positions matching TRBD2. Germline V gene data show CDR1 as SQVTM and CDR2 as ANQGSEA. This CDR3 contains 14 residues. Unmatched junction bases numbered 10, after V lost 4 bases and J lost 7 bases. The CDR3 reads CSVGSSGIQNEQFF. The CDR3 nucleotides are TGCAGCGTTGGGTCCAGCGGGATACAGAATGAGCAGTTCTTC.

This chain joins TRBV5-8 and TRBJ2-3; maybe TRBD1 (6 bases). This CDR3 is 14 amino acids long. Germline CDR1 SGHTS, CDR2 YDEGEE. The germline V and J ends were trimmed by 4 bases and 4 bases, with 13 bases remaining between them. CDR3 sequence reads: CASSPGTIADTQYF. CDR3 nucleotide sequence: TGTGCCAGCAGCCCCGGGACAATCGCAGATACGCAGTATTTT.

The V gene is TRBV9, the J gene TRBJ1-1; 10 bases match TRBD1. Germline V gene lookup returns CDR1 SGDLS and CDR2 YYNGEE. Trimming removed 2 bases from V and 1 base from J; junction bases left unmatched: 2. This CDR3 contains 15 residues. The CDR3 nucleotides are TGTGCCAGCAGCGTCTGGACAGGGGGGAACACTGAAGCTTTCTTT. It encodes CASSVWTGGNTEAFF.

V usage is TRBV11-2 and J usage is TRBJ1-3; no reliable D call. CDR3 length: 15 amino acids. Germline V gives CDR1 SGHAT, CDR2 FQNNGV. V lost 4 bases, J lost 4 bases, and 14 bases lay in between. The CDR3 sequence is CASSYGLERGNTIYF. The CDR3 bases are TGTGCCAGCAGCTATGGACTCGAGCGAGGAAACACCATATATTTT.

The chain has TRBV28 and TRBJ2-7; 8 bases are a match to TRBD2. This CDR3 is built from 14 residues. Germline V CDR1 and CDR2: MDHEN, SYDVKM. V lost 6 bases and J lost 6; bases outside the gene matches: 10. The CDR3: CASSRGTRDGEQYF. CDR3 sequence (DNA): TGTGCCAGCAGCCGCGGGACTAGGGACGGCGAGCAGTACTTC.

V usage is TRBV6-5 and J usage is TRBJ1-1; D is possibly TRBD1 (6 bases). The germline V and J ends were trimmed by 6 bases and 8 bases, with 16 bases remaining between them. The CDR3 is made up of 13 amino acids. CDR1 is MNHEY and CDR2 is SVGAGI in the germline V gene. The CDR3 DNA reads as TGTGCCAGCAGACTAGGACAGTTCAGGGAAGCTTTCTTT. It yields the protein CASRLGQFREAFF.

V gene TRBV7-6 combines with J gene TRBJ1-1, with D perhaps matching TRBD1 (5 bases). Germline CDR1 and CDR2: SGHVS and FNYEAQ. Between the trimmed V and J ends, which lost 2 bases and 1 base, there was a span of 8 bases. This CDR3 is 14 amino acids long. The CDR3 DNA is TGTGCCAGCAGCTTAACGCAGGGGAACACTGAAGCTTTCTTT. As protein: CASSLTQGNTEAFF.

The chain combines TRBV5-6 with TRBJ1-1; 7 nucleotides match TRBD1. Germline V lookup: CDR1 SGHDT, CDR2 YYEEEE. There are 16 residues in the CDR3. The V and J ends lost 6 bases and 2 bases, in that order; junction bases with no gene match: 13. The CDR3 is CASNILRGPGNTEAFF. The CDR3 DNA reads TGTGCCAGCAACATATTGAGGGGGCCGGGTAACACTGAAGCTTTCTTT.

The chain recombines TRBV21-1 with TRBJ2-1; the table calls TRBD2, which could not be checked here. TRBV21-1 is a known pseudogene. CDR3 length: 14 residues. The CDR3 coding sequence is TGTGCCAGCAGCCTAAGACGGGGAGCGAATGAGCAGTTCTTC. Translated: CASSLRRGANEQFF.

The chain recombines TRBV19 with TRBJ2-5; 11 bases map to TRBD1. V lost 5 bases, J lost 1 base, and 3 bases stayed unmatched. This CDR3 region has 15 residues. Germline CDR1 and CDR2: LNHDA and SQIVND (reference sequence). The CDR3 protein is CASSGQGAGQETQYF. CDR3 coding DNA: TGTGCCAGTAGTGGACAGGGGGCAGGCCAAGAGACCCAGTACTTC.

The J gene is TRBJ1-1, the V gene TRBV5-4; 10 bases match TRBD1. V shed 7 bases, J shed 0 bases, and the junction held 3 bases outside the gene matches. In germline, CDR1 is SGHNT, CDR2 YYREEE (reference sequence). The CDR3 covers 14 residues. This CDR3 is CASGTGVLNTEAFF. The CDR3 bases are TGTGCCAGCGGGACAGGGGTTCTGAACACTGAAGCTTTCTTT.

The rearrangement uses TRBV5-4 and TRBJ2-3; TRBD2 matches 8 bases. The CDR3 spans 12 residues. V was pared by 4 bases and J by 14 bases, with 9 bases of the junction left unmatched. CDR1 and CDR2 (germline): SGHNT, YYREEE (reference sequence). DNA of the CDR3: TGTGCCAGCAGCCTAGCGGGCGGTGGGACGTATTTT. Translation gives CASSLAGGGTYF.

In DNA form, the CDR3 reads TGTGCCAGTAGTATAAGGGCCGGCAAGGAGGGACAGGGAGGCAATGAGCAGTTCTTC. Amino acids: CASSIRAGKEGQGGNEQFF. The chain carries TRBV19 and TRBJ2-1, with 9 bases lining up with TRBD1. This CDR3 comprises 19 residues. The trim removed 2 bases at V and 6 bases at J, leaving 17 bases unmatched. The germline gives CDR1 LNHDA, CDR2 SQIVND (reference sequence).

This chain uses TRBV28 with TRBJ2-5; 10 bases are shared with TRBD2. The length of the CDR3 is 20 residues. V was pared by 3 bases and J by 4 bases, with 20 bases of the junction left unmatched. Germline V gene lookup returns CDR1 MDHEN and CDR2 SYDVKM. Here the CDR3 reads CASSFSHPSGTSVERETQYF. CDR3 DNA: TGTGCCAGCAGTTTCTCACACCCGTCTGGGACTAGCGTTGAACGAGAGACCCAGTACTTC.

V and J are TRBV2 and TRBJ2-3; weak D call: TRBD2 (5 bases). There are 15 residues in the CDR3. Trimming pared 6 bases from V and 0 bases from J, leaving 13 bases between. Germline V lookup: CDR1 SNHLY, CDR2 FYNNEI. The CDR3 loop is CASRRTSLSTDTQYF. The CDR3 nucleotides read TGTGCCAGCAGAAGGACTTCCCTTAGCACAGATACGCAGTATTTT.

This clone was detected a few times. The J gene is TRBJ1-6, the V gene TRBV6-6, with 9 bases fitting TRBD1. The CDR3 is 16 amino acids. V shed 2 bases, J shed 7 bases, and the junction held 6 bases outside the gene matches. In germline, CDR1 is MNHNY, CDR2 SVGAGI (reference sequence). The CDR3 nucleotides are TGTGCCAGCAGTTACCCTTGGACAGGGGAAAATTCACCCCTCCACTTT. Its protein is CASSYPWTGENSPLHF.

This chain's CDR3 is CASSIVGLKDGNTIYF. DNA of the CDR3: TGTGCCAGTAGTATAGTGGGACTAAAAGACGGAAACACCATATATTTT. The chain employs TRBV19 and TRBJ1-3, with D maybe TRBD1 (5 bases). CDR1 is LNHDA, CDR2 SQIVND, per germline (reference sequence). Trimming took off 1 base at V and 4 bases at J, with 14 bases between the two ends. The CDR3 runs to 16 residues.